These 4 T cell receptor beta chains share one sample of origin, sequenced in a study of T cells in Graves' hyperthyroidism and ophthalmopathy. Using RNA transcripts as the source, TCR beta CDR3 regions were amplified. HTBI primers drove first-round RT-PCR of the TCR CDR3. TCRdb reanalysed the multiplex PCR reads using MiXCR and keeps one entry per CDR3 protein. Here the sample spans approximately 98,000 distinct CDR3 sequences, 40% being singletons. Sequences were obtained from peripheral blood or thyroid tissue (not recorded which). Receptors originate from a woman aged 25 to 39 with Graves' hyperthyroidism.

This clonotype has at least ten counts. CDR3 in amino acids: CASSPMSVEETQYF. DNA for the CDR3: TGCGCCAGCAGCCCCATGTCCGTGGAAGAGACCCAGTACTTC. The rearrangement links TRBV5-1 to TRBJ2-5; D is ambiguous. Germline V gene data show CDR1 as SGHRS and CDR2 as YFSETQ. Deletions cut 4 bases from V and 3 bases from J, with 13 bases between. The CDR3 runs 14 residues.

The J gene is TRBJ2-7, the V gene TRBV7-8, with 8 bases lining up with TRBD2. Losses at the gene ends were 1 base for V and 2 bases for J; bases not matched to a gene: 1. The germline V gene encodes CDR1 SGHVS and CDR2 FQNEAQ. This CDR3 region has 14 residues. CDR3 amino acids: CASSLVAGTYEQYF. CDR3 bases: TGTGCCAGCAGCTTAGTAGCGGGAACCTACGAGCAGTACTTC.

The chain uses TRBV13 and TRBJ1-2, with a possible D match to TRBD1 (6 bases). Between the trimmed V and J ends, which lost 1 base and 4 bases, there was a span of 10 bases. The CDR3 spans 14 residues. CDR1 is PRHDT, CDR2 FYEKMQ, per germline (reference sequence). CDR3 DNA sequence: TGTGCCAGCAGCTTAGCAGGGGCCTCCTATGGCTACACCTTC. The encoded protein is CASSLAGASYGYTF.

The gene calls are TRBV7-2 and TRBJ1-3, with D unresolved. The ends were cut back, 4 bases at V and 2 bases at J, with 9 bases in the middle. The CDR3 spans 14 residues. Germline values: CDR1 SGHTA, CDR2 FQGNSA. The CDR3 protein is CASSSPGAGNTIYF. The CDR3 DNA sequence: TGTGCCAGCAGCTCCCCCGGGGCTGGAAACACCATATATTTT.